This TCR beta chain is from a study of T-cell memory formation after mild COVID-19 (dated by TCRdb to the early 2020s). For the study in its entirety: TCR sequence clusters from the two donors were found to be largely donor specific. In a couple of donors, T-cell clones that expanded and contracted after mild COVID-19 were followed by sequencing TCRalpha and TCRbeta repertoires longitudinally. The cohort comprised two young, previously healthy adult volunteers, one female and one male.

The investigation overall reported the following: The detection of some responding clones in pre-infection memory suggests that pre-existing cross-reactive memory T cells joined the SARS-CoV-2 response. Only a couple of mild cases were covered in the study, and larger cohorts including severe cases with pre-infection samples were considered necessary. Whether the second-wave clones peaking on day 37 were SARS-CoV-2 specific was not confirmed. Contracting CD4+ clones turned up mainly in the CM and EM memory subsets, whereas EMRA was where CD8+ clones were enriched. Balanced CD4/CD8 phenotypes were observed for clones contracting from day 15 to 85, whereas a bias towards CD4+ was observed for a second wave of clones expanding from day 15 to 37.

PBMCs were isolated by Ficoll-Paque density gradient centrifugation. Germline trimming amounts to 5 bases on V and 8 bases on J, with 2 as the count of junction bases outside the gene matches. Sequences SEHNR (CDR1) and FQNEAQ (CDR2) are obtained from the germline V gene (reference sequence). The CDR3 numbers 13 residues from cysteine through phenylalanine. Only CDR3 DNA is held: 39 bases, read in frame from base 1. As for this clonotype: The target of this receptor is not known. Base qualities were left out, and no much larger clone turns up one base away.

TCRdb records Illumina NovaSeq 6000 as the sequencer. TCRalpha and TCRbeta cDNA libraries were constructed by 5'RACE with constant-segment primers, with sample barcodes and unique molecular identifiers being introduced. Trizol reagent was used to extract RNA from every sample. Amplification of the libraries took two PCR steps, and the second step added a second sample barcode plus Illumina TruSeq adapters. Sequencing of the libraries was done on an Illumina NovaSeq, producing 2 x 150 bp paired-end reads. In the original analysis: With migec v1.2.7, reads were demultiplexed and then collapsed into UMI-guided consensus sequences. Using mixcr v2.1.11, the UMI consensuses were aligned to TRA and TRB V and J templates and assembled into clonotypes. Clonotypes were classified as expanded or contracted when called significant by both edgeR and NoisET, with noise models trained on biological replicates. For edgeR calls, the thresholds were a false discovery rate-adjusted p below 0.01 and a log2 fold-change of 1. As an exploratory analysis of dynamics, PCA with hierarchical clustering was applied to max-normalized trajectories of the 1000 most abundant clonotypes. The CD4 or CD8 phenotype of responding clones was assigned using the separately sequenced CD4+ and CD8+ repertoires. TCRdb itself trimmed the public reads at Q25 with fastp, ran MiXCR and retained productive beta chains. Entries that share a CDR3 protein sequence are merged under the most common genes and DNA. Here the V and J calls rest on TCRdb's processing, not on the authors' analysis. The sample table records about 360,000 distinct CDR3 sequences; 13% to 15% of these occur just once. The ten largest clonotypes hold 22% of the sample.

Rearrangement joined TRBV7-9 to TRBJ2-7, with TRBD2 matching 14 junction bases. Material for sequencing was PBMCs or a T cell subset sorted from them (not recorded which). The sequence was obtained from a man aged 18 to 30 who had mild COVID-19 (a few samples of this study predate the infection). The sample titles of this study are shuffled in the database, so cell type and time point are left out; the donor was told from shared clones. For the CDR3, the sequence is CASSRTSGGQQYF. Here is the DNA: TGTGCCAGCAGCCGGACTAGCGGGGGGCAGCAGTACTTC.